Presented here are 17 T cell receptor beta chains from one specimen sequenced in a study of cytomegalovirus exposure and HLA in healthy donors (dated by TCRdb to 2015 to 2018). Receptors were amplified or captured by the immunoSEQ multiplex PCR assay. For the multiplex PCR, a mixture combining 60 forward primers for TCR Vbeta segments and 13 reverse primers for TCR Jbeta segments was used. TCRdb re-hosts the immuneACCESS table, in-frame sequences only. Its copies lack some clones; in the studies checked, an unresolved V gene accounts for under half of them, and the cause for the rest is not known. The table for this sample lists under 200,000 clones; 73% of them were counted only once. The ten largest clones capture 5.4% of the sample. Material for sequencing was PBMCs. The receptors here all came from a woman younger than 30 in good health and CMV-seropositive.

The gene calls are TRBV30 and TRBJ1-1, with a possible D match to TRBD1 (5 bases). This CDR3 is 15 amino acids long. Deletions cut 0 bases from V and 3 bases from J, with 14 bases between. Per the germline V gene, CDR1 is GTSNPN and CDR2 is SVGIG (reference sequence). In DNA form, the CDR3 reads TGTGCCTGGAGTGTAGACAGTTTCATGGACACTGAAGCTTTCTTT. Amino acids: CAWSVDSFMDTEAFF.

This chain joins TRBV7-6 and TRBJ1-6; D gene ambiguous. This CDR3 region has 16 residues. Trimming took 1 base from V and 0 from J, leaving 7 bases between them. The germline gives CDR1 SGHVS, CDR2 FNYEAQ. In nucleotides, the CDR3 is TGTGCCAGCAGCTTAGGTGTGAGCTCCTATAATTCACCCCTCCACTTT. It codes for CASSLGVSSYNSPLHF.

The V gene is TRBV29-1, the J gene TRBJ2-1, with 10 positions matching TRBD2. CDR1 and CDR2 from the germline V gene are SQVTM and ANQGSEA. The V segment lost 0 bases and the J segment 10 bases; nucleotides outside the gene matches: 12. The CDR3 consists of 16 residues. The DNA for the CDR3 is TGCAGCGTTGAAGATCCGCTCATACTAGCGGGGCTAGAGCAGTTCTTC. Its protein is CSVEDPLILAGLEQFF.

The chain uses TRBV4-1 and TRBJ2-2; a weak D match, TRBD1 (5 bases). CDR1 is MGHRA, CDR2 YSYEKL, per germline. V was pared by 1 base and J by 6 bases, with 12 bases between. This CDR3 region has 15 residues. The CDR3 spells CASSQVGAAPGELFF. CDR3 nucleotide sequence: TGCGCCAGCAGCCAAGTTGGGGCCGCGCCCGGGGAGCTGTTTTTT.

The chain joins TRBV19 to TRBJ2-5; tentative D call: TRBD2 (6 bases). Germline CDR1 reads LNHDA; CDR2 reads SQIVND (reference sequence). The germline V and J ends were trimmed by 2 bases and 2 bases, with 24 bases remaining between them. The CDR3 has 19 amino acids. The CDR3 protein is CASSIYPAGLTSGQETQYF. The CDR3 DNA sequence: TGTGCCAGTAGTATATACCCGGCGGGACTTACATCGGGACAAGAGACCCAGTACTTC.

The CDR3, as DNA: TGTGCCAGCAGACAAACGGGGGGTGGCTACACCTTC. This translates into CASRQTGGGYTF. The genes are TRBV2 and TRBJ1-2; weak D call: TRBD1 (5 bases). The V and J ends lost 6 bases and 7 bases respectively, with 12 bases between them. Germline V gene lookup returns CDR1 SNHLY and CDR2 FYNNEI. This CDR3 region has 12 residues.

The DNA of the CDR3 is TGCGCCAGCAGCCTTACCGCCGGCAGGGATCAGCCCCAGCATTTT. It codes for CASSLTAGRDQPQHF. J is TRBJ1-5 and V is TRBV4-1; tentative D call: TRBD1 (5 bases). V was cut by 4 bases and J by 5 bases, with 15 bases left in between. There are 15 residues in the CDR3. Germline-derived CDR1 and CDR2 are MGHRA and YSYEKL.

As concerns this clone: One end of the junction does not line up with germline, which may come from a read error. The chain combines TRBV4-3 with TRBJ2-5; 8 bases line up with TRBD2. The CDR3 loop spans 15 amino acids. The germline V gene has CDR1 LGHNA and CDR2 YSLEER. The CDR3 DNA is TGCGCCAGCGGCCAAGATATGTCTAGCGGGGAGACCCAGTACTTC. This translates into CASGQDMSSGETQYF.

V usage is TRBV4-3 and J usage is TRBJ1-6; possibly TRBD1 for D (6 bases). Germline V CDR1 and CDR2: LGHNA, YSLEER. The CDR3 has 12 amino acids. Trimming removed 0 bases from V and 12 bases from J, with 6 bases in between. CDR3 sequence (DNA): TGCGCCAGCAGCCAAGAGACAGGACCCCTCCACTTT. It specifies CASSQETGPLHF.

Details on this clone: A read error may account for a junction end that differs from germline. The chain is built from TRBV7-9 and TRBJ2-1, with D perhaps TRBD2 (6 bases). The germline V gene encodes CDR1 SEHNR and CDR2 FQNEAQ (reference sequence). The CDR3 runs to 13 residues. Written as DNA, the CDR3 is TGTGCCAGCGCACGGGGGAATGTCGATGAGCAGCTCTTC. As protein: CASARGNVDEQLF.

The chain combines TRBV5-5 with TRBJ2-3; 9 bases are shared with TRBD2. Looked up from germline, CDR1 is SGHKS and CDR2 is YYEKEE (reference sequence). V dropped 4 bases and J dropped 0; count of bases not matched to a gene: 6. The length of the CDR3 is 16 residues. CDR3 region: CASSMRLAASTDTQYF. The CDR3 coding sequence is TGTGCCAGCAGCATGCGACTAGCGGCCAGCACAGATACGCAGTATTTT.

V usage is TRBV4-1 and J usage is TRBJ1-1; the match to TRBD1 covers 8 bases. This CDR3 is built from 16 residues. Losses at the gene ends were 1 base for V and 5 bases for J; bases not matched to a gene: 9. Germline CDR1 reads MGHRA; CDR2 reads YSYEKL. The CDR3 DNA follows: TGCGCCAGCAGCCAAGGGGGACAGGTGGGTAGGACTGAAGCTTTCTTT. Its translation is CASSQGGQVGRTEAFF.

V gene TRBV9 combines with J gene TRBJ1-2, with D unresolved. Germline V gives CDR1 SGDLS, CDR2 YYNGEE. This CDR3 has 11 residues. V lost 7 bases, J lost 8 bases, and 12 bases lay in between. The CDR3 reads CASFGFGGYTF. DNA for the CDR3: TGTGCCAGCTTTGGGTTCGGGGGCTACACCTTC.

In DNA, the CDR3 is TGCGCCAGCAGCCAAGGACAGGGGGTGGGGTTGGGTGGCTACACCTTC. Its protein product is CASSQGQGVGLGGYTF. The J gene is TRBJ1-2, the V gene TRBV4-1; 9 positions match TRBD1. This CDR3 region has 16 residues. Germline-derived CDR1 and CDR2 are MGHRA and YSYEKL. Trimming removed 1 base from V and 7 bases from J; junction bases left unmatched: 10.

CDR3 protein: CASSQAGGSNYGYTF. CDR3 coding DNA: TGCGCCAGCAGCCAAGCTGGGGGCTCGAACTATGGCTACACCTTC. The chain uses TRBV4-3 and TRBJ1-2; D is perhaps TRBD1 (6 bases). The CDR3 loop spans 15 amino acids. The V and J ends lost 1 base and 2 bases respectively, with 11 bases between them. Germline V gives CDR1 LGHNA, CDR2 YSLEER.

Points on this clone: Other nucleotide sequences in the sample specify the same CDR3. The chain joins TRBV6-6 to TRBJ2-2; tentative D call: TRBD1 (5 bases). Germline CDR1 reads MNHNY; CDR2 reads SVGAGI (reference sequence). Trimming removed 6 bases at V and 1 base at J, with 9 bases between. The CDR3 is 14 amino acids. The CDR3 bases are TGTGCCAGCAGCCCCGACAGGAACACCGGGGAGCTGTTTTTT. Translating gives CASSPDRNTGELFF.

This clone was counted only a few times. The DNA of the CDR3 is TGTGCCAGCAGTTTAGGACAGGGTGGAGGCTACACCTTC. Its protein product is CASSLGQGGGYTF. This chain joins TRBV28 and TRBJ1-2; 8 bases fit TRBD1. Germline loops: CDR1 MDHEN, CDR2 SYDVKM. The CDR3 runs to 13 residues. V gave up 2 bases and J gave up 8 bases; unmatched junction bases: 4.